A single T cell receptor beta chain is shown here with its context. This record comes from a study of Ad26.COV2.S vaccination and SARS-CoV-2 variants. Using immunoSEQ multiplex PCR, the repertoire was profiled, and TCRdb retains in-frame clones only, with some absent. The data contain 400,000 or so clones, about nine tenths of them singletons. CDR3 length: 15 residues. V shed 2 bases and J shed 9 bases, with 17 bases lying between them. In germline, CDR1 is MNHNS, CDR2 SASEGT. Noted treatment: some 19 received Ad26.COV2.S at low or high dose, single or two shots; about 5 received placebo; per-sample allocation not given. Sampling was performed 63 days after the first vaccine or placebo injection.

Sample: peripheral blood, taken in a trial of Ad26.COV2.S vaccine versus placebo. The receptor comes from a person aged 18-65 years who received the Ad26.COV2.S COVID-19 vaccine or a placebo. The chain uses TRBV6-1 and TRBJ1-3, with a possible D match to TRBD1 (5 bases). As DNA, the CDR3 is TGTGCCAGCAGTGAAACTTGGGGGTTAGAGACCACCATATATTTT. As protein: CASSETWGLETTIYF.